Listed here are 5 T cell receptor beta chains from one sample, sequenced in a study of blood T cells in healthy people across ages. Primed by a sample-barcoded 5' primer and a J-beta primer mix, a second PCR proceeded for roughly 6 to 12 cycles. From the 5' RACE reads, TCRdb called clonotypes with MiXCR, one entry per CDR3 protein. The table shows fewer than 1.5 million distinct CDR3 sequences, with 42% occurring only once. The sample comprised blood. All receptors come from a woman aged 18-30 years in good health.

A remark on this clonotype: The junction departs from the called germline gene at one end, perhaps through a read error. The V and J genes are TRBV13 and TRBJ2-1, with D tentatively TRBD1 (5 bases). Judging by the DNA end, TRBJ2-7 fits better; the J call may be wrong. CDR3 length: 12 amino acids. Germline V gene sequence: CDR1 PRHDT, CDR2 FYEKMQ (reference sequence). DNA of the CDR3: TGTGCCTGCAGCTTCAGGGTGTATGAGCAGTACTTC. This encodes CACSFRVYEQYF.

This clonotype showed up many times. This chain connects TRBV7-2 to TRBJ2-3; 13 positions agree with TRBD2. The CDR3 spans 18 residues. Germline V gives CDR1 SGHTA, CDR2 FQGNSA. V shed 3 bases and J 0 bases; nucleotides not matched to a gene: 6. CDR3 bases: TGTGCCAGCAGCTTTCGGGGACTAGCGGGGTTTAGCACAGATACGCAGTATTTT. It is translated as CASSFRGLAGFSTDTQYF.

The rearrangement joins TRBV2 to TRBJ2-1, with TRBD2 matching 8 bases. J was trimmed by 6 bases and V by 6 bases; bases with no gene match: 25. The CDR3 contains 20 residues. Germline CDR1 SNHLY, CDR2 FYNNEI. CDR3 region: CASSRLFFRQGAGVVNEQFF. CDR3 DNA sequence: TGTGCCAGCAGCCGACTTTTTTTTCGTCAGGGAGCGGGAGTGGTCAATGAGCAGTTCTTC.

The chain is built from TRBV11-2 and TRBJ2-3; perhaps TRBD2 as D (6 bases). The germline V gene has CDR1 SGHAT and CDR2 FQNNGV. Trimming removed 5 bases from V and 5 bases from J, with 11 bases in between. This CDR3 spans 13 amino acids. The CDR3 loop is CASSAGPKDTQYF. As DNA, the CDR3 is TGTGCCAGCAGCGCGGGACCGAAAGATACGCAGTATTTT.

The sample holds a few counts of this clonotype. This rearrangement joins TRBV20-1 to TRBJ2-4; TRBD2 matches at 8 bases. Germline lookup yields CDR1 DFQATT and CDR2 SNEGSKA (reference sequence). The ends lost 5 bases at V and 6 bases at J; junction bases unmatched: 6. The CDR3 runs 13 residues. CDR3 sequence reads: CSAETSGLNIQYF. CDR3 sequence (DNA): TGCAGTGCTGAAACTAGCGGCTTAAACATTCAGTACTTC.